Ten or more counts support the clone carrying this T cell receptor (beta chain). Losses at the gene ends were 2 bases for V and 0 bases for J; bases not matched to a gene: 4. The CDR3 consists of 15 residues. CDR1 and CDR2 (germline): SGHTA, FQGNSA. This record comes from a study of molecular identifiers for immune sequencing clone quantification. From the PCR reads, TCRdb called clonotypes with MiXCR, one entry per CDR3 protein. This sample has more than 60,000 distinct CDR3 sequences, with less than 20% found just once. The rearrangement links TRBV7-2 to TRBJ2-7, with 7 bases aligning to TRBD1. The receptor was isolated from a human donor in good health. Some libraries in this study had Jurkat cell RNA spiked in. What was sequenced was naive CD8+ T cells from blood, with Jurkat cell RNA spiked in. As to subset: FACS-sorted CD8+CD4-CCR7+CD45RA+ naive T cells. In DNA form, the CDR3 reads TGTGCCAGCAGCTTATACAGGGGCCCCTCCTACGAGCAGTACTTC. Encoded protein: CASSLYRGPSYEQYF. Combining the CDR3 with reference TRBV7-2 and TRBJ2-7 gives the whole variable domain GAGVSQSPSNKVTEKGKDVELRCDPISGHTALYWYRQSLGQGLEFLIYFQGNSAPDKSGLPSDRFSAERTGGSVSTLTIQRTQQEDSAVYLCASSLYRGPSYEQYFGPGTRLTVT.